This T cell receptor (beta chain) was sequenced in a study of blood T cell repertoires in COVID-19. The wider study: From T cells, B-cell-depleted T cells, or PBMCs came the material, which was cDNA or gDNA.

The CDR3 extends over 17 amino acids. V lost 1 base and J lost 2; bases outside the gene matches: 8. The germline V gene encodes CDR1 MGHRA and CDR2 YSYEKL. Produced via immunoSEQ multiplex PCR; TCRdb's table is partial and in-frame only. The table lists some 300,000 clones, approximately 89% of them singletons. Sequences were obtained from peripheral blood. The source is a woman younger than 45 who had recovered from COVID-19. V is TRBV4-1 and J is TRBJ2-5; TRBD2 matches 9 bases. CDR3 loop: CASSQGGSGGHQETQYF. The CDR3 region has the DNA TGCGCCAGCAGCCAAGGTGGTAGCGGGGGCCATCAAGAGACCCAGTACTTC.